This is a list of T cell receptor beta chains from one sample in a study of beta chain features in type 1 diabetes. This table comes from immunoSEQ multiplex PCR, and its TCRdb copy is limited to in-frame clones, with some not included. This table holds fewer than 300,000 clones, roughly 20% found once. The specimen was naive CD4+ T cells from blood. Source of these receptors: a woman between 40 and 50 years old with type 1 diabetes. Both conserved end residues are part of each CDR3. Each record gives: clone size, V gene, D gene, J gene, CDR3 protein, CDR3 DNA. D genes are given only for firm matches. Clone sizes are given selectively: once, few, many, or a class where the clone is expanded.

clone_size: .
v_call: TRBV5-1
d_call: .
j_call: TRBJ2-7
cdr3_aa: CASSVGTTYEQYF
cdr3_nt: TGCGCCAGCAGCGTTGGGACAACCTACGAGCAGTACTTC

clone_size: few
v_call: TRBV29-1
d_call: TRBD1
j_call: TRBJ1-4
cdr3_aa: CSVYGTGNMEEKLFF
cdr3_nt: TGCAGCGTCTATGGGACAGGTAACATGGAGGAAAAACTGTTTTTT

clone_size: few
v_call: TRBV13
d_call: TRBD2
j_call: TRBJ2-1
cdr3_aa: CASSPPGLAYEQFF
cdr3_nt: TGTGCCAGCAGCCCCCCGGGACTAGCATATGAGCAGTTCTTC

clone_size: .
v_call: TRBV5-6
d_call: .
j_call: TRBJ1-2
cdr3_aa: CASSSGGAASF
cdr3_nt: TGTGCCAGCAGTTCCGGGGGGGCTGCATCATTC

clone_size: .
v_call: TRBV5-4
d_call: TRBD1
j_call: TRBJ2-3
cdr3_aa: CASSLAGGFGTDTQYF
cdr3_nt: TGTGCCAGCAGCTTGGCAGGGGGCTTCGGGACAGATACGCAGTATTTT

clone_size: .
v_call: TRBV28
d_call: TRBD1
j_call: TRBJ1-2
cdr3_aa: CASSHQTGNYGYTF
cdr3_nt: TGTGCCAGCAGTCACCAGACAGGGAACTATGGCTACACCTTC

clone_size: few
v_call: TRBV9
d_call: TRBD1
j_call: TRBJ2-5
cdr3_aa: CASSVTGEETQYF
cdr3_nt: TGTGCCAGCAGCGTGACAGGGGAGGAGACCCAGTACTTC

clone_size: few
v_call: TRBV5-4
d_call: .
j_call: TRBJ1-1
cdr3_aa: CASSPQEGKGTEAFF
cdr3_nt: TGTGCCAGCAGCCCCCAGGAGGGGAAAGGCACTGAAGCTTTCTTT

clone_size: few
v_call: TRBV29-1
d_call: .
j_call: TRBJ1-5
cdr3_aa: CSVGGESNQPQHF
cdr3_nt: TGCAGCGTTGGGGGGGAGAGCAATCAGCCCCAGCATTTT

clone_size: .
v_call: TRBV29-1
d_call: .
j_call: TRBJ1-5
cdr3_aa: CSVGGDGNQPQHF
cdr3_nt: TGCAGCGTTGGGGGGGACGGCAATCAGCCCCAGCATTTT

clone_size: .
v_call: TRBV20-1
d_call: .
j_call: TRBJ1-1
cdr3_aa: CSARPGVEAFF
cdr3_nt: TGCAGTGCTAGGCCCGGGGTTGAAGCTTTCTTT

clone_size: .
v_call: TRBV29-1
d_call: .
j_call: TRBJ1-1
cdr3_aa: CSVAQGHTEAFF
cdr3_nt: TGCAGCGTTGCACAGGGTCACACTGAAGCTTTCTTT

clone_size: .
v_call: TRBV19
d_call: TRBD1
j_call: TRBJ1-2
cdr3_aa: CASSPGQGGRGYTF
cdr3_nt: TGTGCCAGTAGTCCCGGACAGGGGGGGAGAGGCTACACCTTC

clone_size: few
v_call: TRBV18
d_call: .
j_call: TRBJ1-1
cdr3_aa: CASSLYAGKNTEAFF
cdr3_nt: TGTGCCAGCTCACTATATGCGGGGAAGAACACTGAAGCTTTCTTT